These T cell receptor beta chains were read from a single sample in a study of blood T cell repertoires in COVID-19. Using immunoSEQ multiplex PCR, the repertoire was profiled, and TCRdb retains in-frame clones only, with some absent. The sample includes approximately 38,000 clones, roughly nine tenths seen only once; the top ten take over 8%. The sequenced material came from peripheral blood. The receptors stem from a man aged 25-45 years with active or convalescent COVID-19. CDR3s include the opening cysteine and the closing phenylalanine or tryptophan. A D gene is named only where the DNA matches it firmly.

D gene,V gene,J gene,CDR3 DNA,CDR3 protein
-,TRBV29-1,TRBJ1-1,TGCAGCGTTGGGCAGGTCGGCACTGAAGCTTTCTTT,CSVGQVGTEAFF
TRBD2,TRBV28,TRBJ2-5,TGTGCCAGCAGTCCCCCCGGGGGGGCGGGGGAGACCCAGTACTTC,CASSPPGGAGETQYF
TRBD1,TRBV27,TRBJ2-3,TGTGCCAGCAGTTTAATCTCAGGGGGTACAGATACGCAGTATTTT,CASSLISGGTDTQYF
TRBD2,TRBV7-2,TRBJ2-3,TGTGCCAGCAGCTTAGGAACGGGAGGGTTCACAGATACGCAGTATTTT,CASSLGTGGFTDTQYF
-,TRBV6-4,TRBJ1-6,TGTGCCAGCAGTGACAGTAGCTATAATTCACCCCTCCACTTT,CASSDSSYNSPLHF
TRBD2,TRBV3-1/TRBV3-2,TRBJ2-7,TGTGCCAGCAGCCGGTCGGGGACTATCTACGAGCAGTACTTC,CASSRSGTIYEQYF
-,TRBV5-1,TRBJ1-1,TGCGCCAGCAGCTTGGGGCAAACAGTGAACACTGAAGCTTTCTTT,CASSLGQTVNTEAFF
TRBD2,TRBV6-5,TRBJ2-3,TGTGCCAGCAGTTACTCCGCGGGAGTGGGCACAGATACGCAGTATTTT,CASSYSAGVGTDTQYF
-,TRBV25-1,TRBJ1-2,TGTGCCAGCAGTGACTATCAGGTGGGGCGCTATGGCTACACCTTC,CASSDYQVGRYGYTF
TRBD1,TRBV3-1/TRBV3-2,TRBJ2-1,TGTGCCAGCAGCCAAGATCACCCAGGGGGTGCGTCCTACAATGAGCAGTTCTTC,CASSQDHPGGASYNEQFF
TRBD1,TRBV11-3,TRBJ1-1,TGTGCCAGCAGCTTCGAATCACAGGGGGCTGAAGCTTTCTTT,CASSFESQGAEAFF
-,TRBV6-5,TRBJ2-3,TGTGCCAGCAGTTATAACGGGGCAGATACGCAGTATTTT,CASSYNGADTQYF
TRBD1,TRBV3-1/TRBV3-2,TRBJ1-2,TGTGCCAGCAGCCAAACGATATGGACAGGGGGCCCGGGCTACACCTTC,CASSQTIWTGGPGYTF
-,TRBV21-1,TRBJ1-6,TGTGCCAGCAGCTTGAAGGGGGGGTCCTATAATTCACCCCTCCACTTT,CASSLKGGSYNSPLHF
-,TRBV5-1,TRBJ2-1,TGCGCCAGCAAGAGTGGAGGGGGCAGCGATGAGCAGTTCTTC,CASKSGGGSDEQFF